These 32 T cell receptor beta chains share one sample of origin, sequenced in a study of shared clonotypes between healthy human individuals. Clones were read by immunoSEQ multiplex PCR, and TCRdb kept only the in-frame ones, dropping some. Of about 340,000 clones listed, roughly 70% are singletons. Sequenced material: memory CD4+ T cells sorted from blood. As to subset: CD45RA-negative fraction. The receptors stem from a man younger than 45 in good health.

This clone was counted a few times. This sequence joins TRBV7-2 and TRBJ1-1, with D perhaps matching TRBD1 (6 bases). This CDR3 contains 15 residues. V was trimmed by 1 base and J by 1 base, leaving 10 bases between them. The germline gives CDR1 SGHTA, CDR2 FQGNSA. The CDR3 sequence is CASSLDRAANTEAFF. CDR3 in DNA: TGTGCCAGCAGCTTAGACAGGGCGGCGAACACTGAAGCTTTCTTT.

The rearrangement uses TRBV7-2 and TRBJ1-1; D uncertain. The CDR3 spans 16 residues. V lost 5 bases, J lost 1 base, and 17 bases lay in between. Germline CDR1 is SGHTA and CDR2 is FQGNSA. The CDR3 DNA sequence: TGTGCCAGCAGCCATCGAAGTAGCTTCCGGAACACTGAAGCTTTCTTT. Translated: CASSHRSSFRNTEAFF.

This rearrangement joins TRBV6-1 to TRBJ2-5, with TRBD2 matching over 12 bases. The DNA end lines up better with TRBJ2-7; the J call may be wrong. The CDR3 contains 15 residues. CDR1 MNHNS and CDR2 SASEGT come from the germline V gene. CDR3 nucleotide sequence: TGTGCCAGCAGTCGATCGACTAGCGGGGGCTACGAGCAGTACTTC. This gives the protein CASSRSTSGGYEQYF.

The CDR3 loop reads CASSSIRGNTDTQYF. Here the CDR3 DNA reads TGTGCCAGCAGCTCCATCAGGGGGAATACAGATACGCAGTATTTT. This rearrangement joins TRBV11-2 to TRBJ2-3; 7 nucleotides align to TRBD1. Germline V gene sequence: CDR1 SGHAT, CDR2 FQNNGV. V lost 4 bases and J lost 3; bases outside the gene matches: 7. CDR3 length: 15 residues. Drawing the rest from reference TRBV11-2 and TRBJ2-3, the complete variable domain is EAGVAQSPRYKIIEKRQSVAFWCNPISGHATLYWYQQILGQGPKLLIQFQNNGVVDDSQLPKDRFSAERLKGVDSTLKIQPAKLEDSAVYLCASSSIRGNTDTQYFGPGTRLTVL.

J is TRBJ2-1 and V is TRBV27, with 7 nucleotides matching TRBD2. The V gene's germline CDR1 is MNHEY and CDR2 SMNVEV (reference sequence). V dropped 3 bases and J dropped 0; count of bases not matched to a gene: 2. There are 15 residues in the CDR3. The CDR3 reads CASSLRELSYNEQFF. CDR3 DNA: TGTGCCAGCAGTTTGCGGGAGCTCTCCTACAATGAGCAGTTCTTC.

The J gene is TRBJ2-7, the V gene TRBV5-1; D is perhaps TRBD1 or TRBD2 (5 bases each). Germline V gene sequence: CDR1 SGHRS, CDR2 YFSETQ. V lost 2 bases, J lost 0 bases, and 12 bases lay in between. The CDR3 is 15 amino acids. The CDR3 here is CASSLGGGTSYEQYF. In DNA, the CDR3 is TGCGCCAGCAGCTTAGGCGGTGGGACCTCCTACGAGCAGTACTTC.

Regarding this clone: The same CDR3 also results from other DNA sequences found in this sample. The chain employs TRBV5-1 and TRBJ2-7, with 10 bases lining up with TRBD2. The CDR3 runs 14 residues. Germline V gene lookup returns CDR1 SGHRS and CDR2 YFSETQ. The trim removed 5 bases at V and 0 bases at J, leaving 2 bases unmatched. CDR3 residues: CASSSSGGSYEQYF. DNA for the CDR3: TGCGCCAGCAGTTCTAGCGGGGGCTCCTACGAGCAGTACTTC.

The chain carries TRBV27 and TRBJ2-5; possibly TRBD1 or TRBD2 for D (7 bases each). V was shortened by 6 bases and J by 2 bases, with 13 bases between the two germline ends. Germline V CDR1 and CDR2: MNHEY, SMNVEV (reference sequence). CDR3 length: 14 amino acids. This CDR3 is CASSSGTAQETQYF. DNA for the CDR3: TGTGCCAGCAGCAGCGGGACAGCTCAAGAGACCCAGTACTTC.

The chain carries TRBV2 and TRBJ2-4, with 8 bases that match TRBD2. The CDR3 contains 16 residues. CDR1 is SNHLY and CDR2 is FYNNEI in the germline V gene. The V segment lost 4 bases and the J segment 0 bases; nucleotides outside the gene matches: 5. The CDR3 DNA follows: TGTGCCAGCAGTGGGGAGCTAGCGGGAGCCAAAAACATTCAGTACTTC. Translated: CASSGELAGAKNIQYF.

The rearrangement links TRBV7-9 to TRBJ1-3; possibly TRBD1 for D (6 bases). This CDR3 region has 18 residues. Trimming removed 5 bases from V and 0 bases from J, with 20 bases in between. Germline CDR1 SEHNR, CDR2 FQNEAQ (reference sequence). This CDR3 reads CASSPPPSTGLSGNTIYF. The CDR3 DNA is TGTGCCAGCAGCCCACCCCCCTCGACAGGACTCTCTGGAAACACCATATATTTT.

The chain recombines TRBV30 with TRBJ2-6, with D possibly being TRBD2 (5 bases). Trimming took 5 bases from V and 2 from J, leaving 13 bases between them. The CDR3 runs to 15 residues. The germline gives CDR1 GTSNPN, CDR2 SVGIG (reference sequence). CDR3 sequence reads: CAWGLLGAGANVLTF. CDR3 DNA: TGTGCCTGGGGACTCCTAGGAGCTGGGGCCAACGTCCTGACTTTC.

This rearrangement joins TRBV6-1 to TRBJ2-6; D gene unclear. CDR1 and CDR2 from the germline V gene are MNHNS and SASEGT. The CDR3 length is 14 residues. V shed 4 bases and J shed 0 bases, with 4 bases lying between them. The DNA for the CDR3 is TGTGCCAGCAGTGCCCTCTCTGGGGCCAACGTCCTGACTTTC. Translation: CASSALSGANVLTF.

The genes are TRBV11-2 and TRBJ2-7, with a tentative D call TRBD1 (6 bases). Germline V CDR1 and CDR2: SGHAT, FQNNGV. The CDR3 length is 15 residues. Trimming stripped 0 bases from V and 0 bases from J, with 9 bases between. In DNA, the CDR3 is TGTGCCAGCAGCTTAGACCGGGACATCTCCTACGAGCAGTACTTC. Its protein is CASSLDRDISYEQYF.

The chain is built from TRBV28 and TRBJ1-2; 12 nucleotides agree with TRBD1. Per germline, CDR1 MDHEN and CDR2 SYDVKM. V shed 5 bases, J shed 8 bases, and the junction held 12 bases outside the gene matches. This CDR3 is 16 amino acids long. For the CDR3, the DNA is TGTGCCAGCAGTGAGGGACAGGGGGCGCGTGGACTCGGCTACACCTTC. Its translation is CASSEGQGARGLGYTF.

The rearrangement joins TRBV6-5 to TRBJ2-7; perhaps D is TRBD1 or TRBD2 (6 bases each). The CDR3 runs 14 residues. V was shortened by 5 bases and J by 6 bases, with 17 bases between the two germline ends. Germline CDR1 MNHEY, CDR2 SVGAGI. The CDR3 nucleotides read TGTGCCAGCAGTCGACCTTTCTCGGGGGCCGAGCAGTACTTC. It codes for CASSRPFSGAEQYF.

V is TRBV4-3 and J is TRBJ1-1; 9 bases match TRBD1. Germline loops: CDR1 LGHNA, CDR2 YSLEER. J gave up 10 bases and V 0 bases, and 12 bases lay outside the gene matches. The CDR3 sequence is 16 residues long. This CDR3 reads CASSQDLQDRGLGAFF. For the CDR3, the DNA is TGCGCCAGCAGCCAAGATCTCCAGGACAGGGGCCTTGGAGCTTTCTTT.

J is TRBJ2-3 and V is TRBV5-1, with 10 bases fitting TRBD2. Losses at the gene ends were 2 bases for V and 4 bases for J; bases not matched to a gene: 4. Germline V gene lookup returns CDR1 SGHRS and CDR2 YFSETQ. This CDR3 region has 15 residues. The CDR3 coding sequence is TGCGCCAGCAGCTTCGCCGGGACTAGCGCAGATACGCAGTATTTT. Its translation is CASSFAGTSADTQYF.

As for this clone: The same CDR3 arises from other DNA sequences in this sample as well. The chain carries TRBV10-3 and TRBJ2-2; D not resolved. The germline V gene encodes CDR1 ENHRY and CDR2 SYGVKD. V lost 3 bases, J lost 0 bases, and 8 bases lay in between. CDR3 length: 15 residues. The CDR3 DNA is TGTGCCATCAGTGACCGCGGAGCGAACACCGGGGAGCTGTTTTTT. Translated: CAISDRGANTGELFF.

The chain combines TRBV21-1 with TRBJ2-4. TRBV21-1 is given as a pseudogene. The CDR3 sequence is 15 residues long. This chain's CDR3 is CASSQGRGFKNIQYF. In DNA, the CDR3 is TGTGCCAGCAGTCAGGGGCGGGGATTCAAAAACATTCAGTACTTC.

The J gene is TRBJ2-3, the V gene TRBV10-3; TRBD2 agrees at 11 bases. The germline CDR1 and CDR2 sequences are ENHRY and SYGVKD. This CDR3 has 14 amino acids. With V trimmed by 10 bases and J by 0 bases, 3 bases remained unmatched. CDR3 sequence (DNA): TGTGCCACTCGGACTAGCGGGAGCACAGATACGCAGTATTTT. As protein: CATRTSGSTDTQYF.

This clone was seen a few times. The same CDR3 can be traced to other DNA sequences in this sample. V and J are TRBV28 and TRBJ1-1; no definite D call. The germline CDR1 and CDR2 sequences are MDHEN and SYDVKM. The V and J ends lost 6 bases and 6 bases respectively, with 8 bases between them. The length of the CDR3 is 11 residues. CDR3 loop: CASRGRPEAFF. The CDR3 DNA follows: TGTGCCAGCAGAGGACGGCCTGAAGCTTTCTTT.

This clone turned up a few times. The rearrangement links TRBV4-1 to TRBJ1-2, with 8 positions matching TRBD1. The CDR3 runs to 14 residues. Germline CDR1 reads MGHRA; CDR2 reads YSYEKL. Losses at the gene ends were 5 bases for V and 2 bases for J; bases not matched to a gene: 4. The CDR3 loop is CASSGTGLNYGYTF. In nucleotides, the CDR3 is TGCGCCAGCAGCGGGACAGGCCTAAACTATGGCTACACCTTC.

The CDR3 reads CASSSHTGLDSGNTIYF. The DNA for the CDR3 is TGTGCCAGCAGCTCCCACACAGGGCTAGACTCTGGAAACACCATATATTTT. The rearrangement uses TRBV7-9 and TRBJ1-3; maybe TRBD1 (6 bases). There are 17 residues in the CDR3. Per germline, CDR1 SEHNR and CDR2 FQNEAQ (reference sequence). V gave up 4 bases and J gave up 0 bases, with 16 bases separating them. Full variable domain (outside the CDR3, taken from reference TRBV7-9 and TRBJ1-3): DTGVSQNPRHKITKRGQNVTFRCDPISEHNRLYWYRQTLGQGPEFLTYFQNEAQLEKSRLLSDRFSAERPKGSFSTLEIQRTEQGDSAMYLCASSSHTGLDSGNTIYFGEGSWLTVV.

This CDR3 reads CASSPQAPEETQYF. The DNA of the CDR3 is TGCGCCAGCAGCCCCCAGGCCCCCGAAGAGACCCAGTACTTC. The chain is built from TRBV5-1 and TRBJ2-5; D not resolved. Trimming took off 4 bases at V and 3 bases at J, with 13 bases between the two ends. The CDR3 length is 14 residues. Looked up from germline, CDR1 is SGHRS and CDR2 is YFSETQ. Full variable domain (remainder filled in from reference TRBV5-1 and TRBJ2-5): KAGVTQTPRYLIKTRGQQVTLSCSPISGHRSVSWYQQTPGQGLQFLFEYFSETQRNKGNFPGRFSGRQFSNSRSEMNVSTLELGDSALYLCASSPQAPEETQYFGPGTRLLVL.

The chain links TRBV28 to TRBJ2-3; D gene unclear. Germline CDR1 MDHEN, CDR2 SYDVKM. V gave up 7 bases and J gave up 4 bases, with 12 bases separating them. CDR3 length equals 13 residues. The chain's CDR3 is CASTPGGADTQYF. The CDR3 region has the DNA TGTGCCAGCACCCCTGGTGGGGCAGATACGCAGTATTTT.

V usage is TRBV29-1 and J usage is TRBJ1-1; no clear D gene. This CDR3 is built from 12 residues. V lost 4 bases, J lost 0 bases, and 6 bases lay in between. CDR1 is SQVTM, CDR2 ANQGSEA, per germline. CDR3 nucleotides: TGCAGCGTTGGGGAGTTGAACACTGAAGCTTTCTTT. Residues: CSVGELNTEAFF.

This sequence joins TRBV5-8 and TRBJ2-7; possibly TRBD1 or TRBD2 for D (5 bases each). This CDR3 is 15 amino acids long. Germline loops: CDR1 SGHTS, CDR2 YDEGEE. The ends were cut back, 0 bases at V and 6 bases at J, with 16 bases in the middle. The DNA for the CDR3 is TGTGCCAGCAGCTTGGAGGCAGGGTGGCGGGTCGAGCAGTACTTC. Translated, it gives CASSLEAGWRVEQYF.

This chain joins TRBV2 and TRBJ1-1; D is undetermined. The CDR3 contains 14 residues. The V end lost 2 bases, the J end lost 4 bases, and 11 bases lay between the germline ends. The V gene's germline CDR1 is SNHLY and CDR2 FYNNEI. CDR3 region: CASSEYGGRTEAFF. CDR3 in DNA: TGTGCCAGCAGTGAATATGGAGGGCGCACTGAAGCTTTCTTT.

Turning to this clone: Compared with germline, one end of the junction differs, possibly owing to a read error. The genes are TRBV11-2 and TRBJ2-3; TRBD2 might be the D (5 bases). This CDR3 is 15 amino acids long. Germline values: CDR1 SGHAT, CDR2 FQNNGV. Here the CDR3 DNA reads TGTGCCAGCAGCACCCGGGGATTCAGCACGGATACGCAGTATTTT. This encodes CASSTRGFSTDTQYF.

CDR3 amino acids: CRGETNTEAFF. In DNA, the CDR3 is TGCAGGGGGGAGACCAACACTGAAGCTTTCTTT. The chain links TRBV20-1 to TRBJ1-1; TRBD1 might be the D (5 bases). Germline assignment: CDR1 DFQATT and CDR2 SNEGSKA (reference sequence). The CDR3 contains 11 residues.

The chain links TRBV5-8 to TRBJ2-5; no clear D gene. This CDR3 region has 11 residues. V lost 3 bases and J 4 bases, leaving 4 bases between the germline ends. Germline V gene sequence: CDR1 SGHTS, CDR2 YDEGEE. CDR3 DNA sequence: TGTGCCAGCAGCTCGTTAGAGACCCAGTACTTC. This translates into CASSSLETQYF.

V usage is TRBV5-1 and J usage is TRBJ2-1, with D possibly matching TRBD1 (5 bases). The CDR3 totals 16 residues. Germline assignment: CDR1 SGHRS and CDR2 YFSETQ. V was shortened by 1 base and J by 0 bases, with 11 bases between the two germline ends. CDR3 in amino acids: CASSLQTGSSYNEQFF. The CDR3 DNA is TGCGCCAGCAGCTTGCAAACAGGCAGCTCCTACAATGAGCAGTTCTTC.